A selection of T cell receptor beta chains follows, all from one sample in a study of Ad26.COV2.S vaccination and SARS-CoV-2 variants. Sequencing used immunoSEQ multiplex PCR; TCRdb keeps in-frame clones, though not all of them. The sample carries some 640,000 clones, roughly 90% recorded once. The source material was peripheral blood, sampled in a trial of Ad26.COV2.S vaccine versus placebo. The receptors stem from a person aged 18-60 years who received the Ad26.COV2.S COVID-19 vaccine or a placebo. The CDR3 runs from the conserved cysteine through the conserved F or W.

CSVRLAGYNEQFF	TRBV29-1	13
CSVDLRGYTF	TRBV29-1	10
CASSQDRGGPEKLFF	TRBV4-1	15
CASSPTGVLAGYQYF	TRBV5-1	15
CASSLEFREQFF	TRBV13	12
CASSLSGRGTDTQYF	TRBV18	15
CASSQVAALGGTNEKLFF	TRBV4-1	18
CASSPSDRGHTEAFF	TRBV7-9	15
CASSIGGPGHNEAFF	TRBV19	15
CASRTGIPTDTQYF	TRBV5-1	14
CASSILGESSTEAFF	TRBV18	15
CATSDSGLAGGGARVNEQFF	TRBV24-1	20
CASSEALLKLFF	TRBV6-1	12